The rows below give T cell receptor beta chains drawn from one sample of a study of blood T cell repertoires in COVID-19. Clones were sequenced by immunoSEQ multiplex PCR, and TCRdb holds only the in-frame ones, with some missing. The sample carries a few hundred thousand clones, 70% to 90% recorded once. Sequenced input: PBMCs or T cells enriched from blood (not recorded which). The source of these receptors is a woman aged 35 to 49 who had recovered from COVID-19. The CDR3 runs from the conserved cysteine through the conserved F or W. A D gene is named only where the DNA matches it firmly. Not all rows give a size; the values are once, few, many and, for expanded clones, a class.

j_call v_call d_call clone_size cdr3_nt cdr3_aa
TRBJ1-1 TRBV27 NA NA TGTGCCAGCAGTTTATACAGGCGTGGGACTGAAGCTTTCTTT CASSLYRRGTEAFF
TRBJ2-3 TRBV9 NA NA TGTGCCAGCAGCCCCGGTACAGATACGCAGTATTTT CASSPGTDTQYF
TRBJ1-1 TRBV15 TRBD1 NA TGTGCCACCAGCAGAGTACAGGGGGACACTGAAGCTTTCTTT CATSRVQGDTEAFF
TRBJ1-2 TRBV10-3 TRBD1 many TGTGCCATCAGGGGCCTCGACAGGGTCGATGGCTACACCTTC CAIRGLDRVDGYTF
TRBJ1-4 TRBV4-2 TRBD1 NA TGTGCCAGCAGCCAAGTTCGAGGACAGGGTAGGGATAATGAAAAACTGTTTTTT CASSQVRGQGRDNEKLFF
TRBJ2-7 TRBV24-1 TRBD2 NA TGTGCCACCATTGACCGACTAGCGGAGCCTTACGAGCAGTACTTC CATIDRLAEPYEQYF
TRBJ2-5 TRBV11-2 TRBD1 NA TGTGCCAGCAGCCCCGGGACAGAACAAGAGACCCAGTACTTC CASSPGTEQETQYF
TRBJ2-7 TRBV5-1 TRBD1 few TGCGCCAGCAGGTCCGGGACAGGGACCGAGCAGTACTTC CASRSGTGTEQYF
TRBJ2-7 TRBV18 TRBD1 NA TGTGCCAGCTCACCGGCGGACAGGGGGAACGAGCAGTACTTC CASSPADRGNEQYF
TRBJ2-4 TRBV30 TRBD2 NA TGTGCCTGGAGTGTACCGGTCGGACTAGCGGGAGCCAAAAACATTCAGTACTTC CAWSVPVGLAGAKNIQYF
TRBJ1-1 TRBV12-3/TRBV12-4 NA few TGTGCCAGCAGACCTATCGCTGAAGCTTTCTTT CASRPIAEAFF
TRBJ2-5 TRBV6-5 TRBD2 NA TGTGCCAGCAATCCGGGACTAGCGGGATCGGAGACCCAGTACTTC CASNPGLAGSETQYF
TRBJ2-3 TRBV27 NA NA TGTGCCAGCAGTTACACAGGCTGGACAGATACGCAGTATTTT CASSYTGWTDTQYF
TRBJ1-1 TRBV19 TRBD1 NA TGTGCCAGTAGTATTAGGCGACAGGGGGTTACTGAAGCTTTCTTT CASSIRRQGVTEAFF
TRBJ1-1 TRBV2 TRBD1 NA TGTGCCAGCAGTTCGGACAGGGGACTCACTGAAGCTTTCTTT CASSSDRGLTEAFF
TRBJ2-1 TRBV29-1 NA NA TGCAGCGGGGGGACAGGGACTAGCTCCAATGAGCAGTTCTTC CSGGTGTSSNEQFF
TRBJ2-3 TRBV4-1 TRBD2 NA TGCGCCAGCAGCCCACGGGACTATTATGAATCTAGCACAGATACGCAGTATTTT CASSPRDYYESSTDTQYF
TRBJ1-1 TRBV7-9 NA NA TGTGCCAGCAGCTTTTATGAGGCTACTGAAGCTTTCTTT CASSFYEATEAFF